Below, 23 T cell receptor beta chains from the same sample are listed, as sequenced in a study of T cell responses to AZD1222 COVID-19 vaccine (dated by TCRdb to the early 2020s). In the paper's terms, the time point label means: baseline before first vaccination. Receptor libraries were prepared by the immunoSEQ multiplex PCR assay. The clones in this table, taken by TCRdb from immuneACCESS, are in-frame only. Not every clone is retained; where verified, under half of the shortfall comes from an unresolved V gene, and the cause of the rest is unknown. The sample table shows 120,000 or so clones, and approximately 89% are seen once. Less than 11% of the sample rests with the top ten. The sample was peripheral blood, taken on day 0 of AZD1222 vaccination. These receptors originate from an adult in good health.

This chain uses TRBV5-1 with TRBJ2-3; 9 nucleotides align to TRBD1. The CDR3 has 17 residues. Germline V gives CDR1 SGHRS, CDR2 YFSETQ. V shed 0 bases and J 1 base; nucleotides not matched to a gene: 6. The CDR3 here is CASSLGGQGFRTDTQYF. The CDR3 region has the DNA TGCGCCAGCAGCTTGGGTGGACAGGGGTTCCGCACAGATACGCAGTATTTT.

V and J are TRBV19 and TRBJ1-1, with D hard to call. CDR1 and CDR2 from the germline V gene are LNHDA and SQIVND (reference sequence). Trimming pared 1 base from V and 2 bases from J, leaving 11 bases between. The CDR3 runs to 15 residues. The chain's CDR3 is CASSIVRTGNTEAFF. The CDR3 bases are TGTGCCAGTAGTATAGTCAGGACGGGTAACACTGAAGCTTTCTTT.

This clone has just one count. The chain employs TRBV28 and TRBJ1-1, with no clear D. The CDR3 consists of 15 residues. In germline, CDR1 is MDHEN, CDR2 SYDVKM. With 8 bases removed from V and 1 base from J, the gap between germline ends came to 17 bases. As DNA, the CDR3 is TGTGCCAGCGAGACTAGGGCCCAAGGGAACACTGAAGCTTTCTTT. Its protein product is CASETRAQGNTEAFF.

The chain is built from TRBV12-3 or TRBV12-4 and TRBJ1-2; 9 bases are shared with TRBD1. V gave up 4 bases and J gave up 6 bases; unmatched junction bases: 3. The CDR3 runs 13 residues. The CDR3 DNA reads as TGTGCCAGCAGTTGGACAGGGGTCAATGGCTACACCTTC. This gives the protein CASSWTGVNGYTF.

CDR3 DNA sequence: TGTGCCAGTAGTAAGGGGGTTCAAAATGAGCAGTTCTTC. Translation: CASSKGVQNEQFF. The chain joins TRBV19 to TRBJ2-1; D possibly corresponds to TRBD1 (6 bases). CDR1 is LNHDA and CDR2 is SQIVND in the germline V gene (reference sequence). V was pared by 4 bases and J by 7 bases, with 11 bases between. The CDR3 totals 13 residues. Using reference TRBV19 and TRBJ2-1 for the parts outside the CDR3, the full variable domain is DGGITQSPKYLFRKEGQNVTLSCEQNLNHDAMYWYRQDPGQGLRLIYYSQIVNDFQKGDIAEGYSVSREKKESFPLTVTSAQKNPTAFYLCASSKGVQNEQFFGPGTRLTVL.

This rearrangement joins TRBV27 to TRBJ2-2; 9 positions match TRBD2. V dropped 2 bases and J dropped 5; count of bases not matched to a gene: 3. The CDR3 is 15 residues long. Germline values: CDR1 MNHEY, CDR2 SMNVEV (reference sequence). Written as DNA, the CDR3 is TGTGCCAGCAGTTTAGCACTAGCGGGTACCGGGGAGCTGTTTTTT. Residues: CASSLALAGTGELFF.

V usage is TRBV27 and J usage is TRBJ2-1; D is tentatively TRBD1 or TRBD2 (6 bases each). CDR1 and CDR2 from the germline V gene are MNHEY and SMNVEV (reference sequence). This CDR3 comprises 14 residues. V lost 3 bases to trimming and J lost 7 bases, with 13 bases between them. The CDR3 loop reads CASSLYRAGNEQFF. In DNA, the CDR3 is TGTGCCAGCAGTTTGTACAGGGCGGGGAATGAGCAGTTCTTC.

The chain employs TRBV2 and TRBJ2-6; D perhaps matches TRBD1 (5 bases). V lost 4 bases and J 1 base, leaving 8 bases between the germline ends. This CDR3 is built from 15 residues. Germline loops: CDR1 SNHLY, CDR2 FYNNEI. The CDR3 loop is CASSGYRSGANVLTF. The CDR3 DNA follows: TGTGCCAGCAGTGGGTACAGGTCTGGGGCCAACGTCCTGACTTTC. The entire variable domain, with the rest obtained from reference TRBV2 and TRBJ2-6, is as follows: EPEVTQTPSHQVTQMGQEVILRCVPISNHLYFYWYRQILGQKVEFLVSFYNNEISEKSEIFDDQFSVERPDGSNFTLKIRSTKLEDSAMYFCASSGYRSGANVLTFGAGSRLTVL.

This sequence joins TRBV5-6 and TRBJ2-7; a possible D gene is TRBD1 (5 bases). V gave up 3 bases and J gave up 6 bases, with 10 bases separating them. This CDR3 comprises 12 residues. Germline CDR1 and CDR2: SGHDT and YYEEEE. The CDR3 sequence is CASSSTGLEQYF. DNA of the CDR3: TGTGCCAGCAGCTCAACAGGCCTCGAGCAGTACTTC.

The chain has TRBV27 and TRBJ2-7, with unresolved D. Germline values: CDR1 MNHEY, CDR2 SMNVEV (reference sequence). The CDR3 is 13 amino acids. The V end lost 0 bases, the J end lost 1 base, and 4 bases lay between the germline ends. The CDR3 sequence is CASSLSPSYEQYF. The CDR3 DNA reads TGTGCCAGCAGTTTATCCCCATCCTACGAGCAGTACTTC.

J is TRBJ1-2 and V is TRBV12-3 or TRBV12-4, with D perhaps matching TRBD1 (5 bases). The CDR3 covers 13 residues. Trimming took off 8 bases at V and 4 bases at J, with 14 bases between the two ends. The CDR3 DNA reads as TGTGCCAGCTCAGGGCTGGTGGGCTATGGCTACACCTTC. Protein sequence: CASSGLVGYGYTF.

The rearrangement uses TRBV9 and TRBJ2-5, with D unresolved. The CDR3 consists of 13 residues. In germline, CDR1 is SGDLS, CDR2 YYNGEE. V was pared by 0 bases and J by 7 bases, with 10 bases between. The CDR3 sequence is CASSVGVMGTQYF. The CDR3 region has the DNA TGTGCCAGCAGCGTAGGGGTGATGGGGACCCAGTACTTC.

The chain couples TRBV28 to TRBJ2-7; D possibly matches TRBD1 or TRBD2 (5 bases each). This CDR3 is built from 11 residues. V was cut by 4 bases and J by 7 bases, with 8 bases left in between. CDR1 and CDR2 (germline): MDHEN, SYDVKM. The CDR3: CASSYGGEQYF. The CDR3 nucleotides read TGTGCCAGCAGTTATGGGGGAGAGCAGTACTTC. Based on the CDR3 plus reference TRBV28 and TRBJ2-7, the full variable domain is DVKVTQSSRYLVKRTGEKVFLECVQDMDHENMFWYRQDPGLGLRLIYFSYDVKMKEKGDIPEGYSVSREKKERFSLILESASTNQTSMYLCASSYGGEQYFGPGTRLTVT.

In the case of this clone: The sample contains more than one DNA sequence encoding this CDR3. The chain is built from TRBV3-1 (or the pseudogene TRBV3-2) and TRBJ2-2; TRBD1 agrees at 7 bases. Germline CDR1 and CDR2: LGHDT and YNNKEL (reference sequence). The CDR3 has 14 amino acids. The junction had 8 bases not matched to a gene; V was cut back by 0 bases and J by 13 bases. The CDR3 protein is CASSQDGPGGGLFF. CDR3 bases: TGTGCCAGCAGCCAAGATGGACCAGGGGGTGGGCTGTTTTTT.

The chain couples TRBV5-1 to TRBJ2-2; D gene unclear. Trimming took off 2 bases at V and 4 bases at J, with 15 bases between the two ends. The germline CDR1 and CDR2 sequences are SGHRS and YFSETQ. The length of the CDR3 is 16 residues. The CDR3 protein is CASSLVGQVSTGELFF. The CDR3 nucleotides are TGCGCCAGCAGCTTAGTTGGGCAGGTCAGCACCGGGGAGCTGTTTTTT.

V and J are TRBV24-1 and TRBJ1-1; D gene unclear. Trimming cost V 2 bases and J 2 bases, with 11 bases left between them. Germline CDR1 is KGHDR and CDR2 is SFDVKD. The CDR3 runs to 15 residues. CDR3 sequence (DNA): TGTGCCACCAGTGATTCTCGCGGGGATAACACTGAAGCTTTCTTT. This gives the protein CATSDSRGDNTEAFF.

The CDR3 loop reads CASSGDELQPQHF. As DNA, the CDR3 is TGTGCCAGCTCAGGGGACGAACTACAGCCCCAGCATTTT. The chain uses TRBV18 and TRBJ1-5; TRBD1 is a possible D gene (5 bases). Trimming stripped 5 bases from V and 7 bases from J, with 12 bases between. This CDR3 contains 13 residues. Germline V gene data show CDR1 as KGHSH and CDR2 as LQKENI. The full variable domain, in which reference TRBV18 and TRBJ1-5 provide the parts outside the CDR3, is NAGVMQNPRHLVRRRGQEARLRCSPMKGHSHVYWYRQLPEEGLKFMVYLQKENIIDESGMPKERFSAEFPKEGPSILRIQQVVRGDSAAYFCASSGDELQPQHFGDGTRLSIL.

The rearrangement links TRBV7-8 to TRBJ2-5; no clear D gene. The CDR3 is 13 amino acids. Germline CDR1 reads SGHVS; CDR2 reads FQNEAQ. Trimming stripped 5 bases from V and 1 base from J, with 8 bases between. CDR3 protein: CASSLLLQETQYF. DNA of the CDR3: TGTGCCAGCAGCCTCCTACTCCAAGAGACCCAGTACTTC.

The rearrangement uses TRBV19 and TRBJ2-1; 10 nucleotides match TRBD2. V dropped 3 bases and J dropped 4; count of bases not matched to a gene: 3. The CDR3 is made up of 15 amino acids. The germline V gene encodes CDR1 LNHDA and CDR2 SQIVND (reference sequence). CDR3 loop: CASSILAGEYNEQFF. The DNA for the CDR3 is TGTGCCAGTAGTATCCTAGCGGGGGAGTACAATGAGCAGTTCTTC. The full variable domain, in which reference TRBV19 and TRBJ2-1 provide the parts outside the CDR3, is DGGITQSPKYLFRKEGQNVTLSCEQNLNHDAMYWYRQDPGQGLRLIYYSQIVNDFQKGDIAEGYSVSREKKESFPLTVTSAQKNPTAFYLCASSILAGEYNEQFFGPGTRLTVL.

The chain carries TRBV11-2 and TRBJ2-7, with 8 bases fitting TRBD2. The J segment lost 6 bases and the V segment lost 1 base, leaving 5 bases of the junction unmatched. Germline-derived CDR1 and CDR2 are SGHAT and FQNNGV. The CDR3 length is 14 residues. CDR3 in amino acids: CASSLAGGPGEQYF. The CDR3 DNA is TGTGCCAGCAGCTTAGCGGGAGGGCCGGGCGAGCAGTACTTC.

The chain uses TRBV15 and TRBJ2-7, with D perhaps TRBD2 (5 bases). The CDR3 spans 13 residues. V was cut by 1 base and J by 3 bases, with 7 bases left in between. Germline CDR1 LNHNV, CDR2 YYDKDF (reference sequence). The CDR3 nucleotides are TGTGCCACCAGCAGAGGAGGGAACTACGAGCAGTACTTC. It yields the protein CATSRGGNYEQYF.

The chain joins TRBV9 to TRBJ2-2; TRBD1 is a possible D gene (6 bases). The CDR3 contains 15 residues. Germline V gene data show CDR1 as SGDLS and CDR2 as YYNGEE. V was clipped by 3 bases and J by 5 bases, with 14 bases between them. CDR3 nucleotides: TGTGCCAGCAGCGACCAGGGGTATTCGACCGGGGAGCTGTTTTTT. It codes for CASSDQGYSTGELFF.

This chain uses TRBV3-1 (or the pseudogene TRBV3-2) with TRBJ1-2, with 11 bases fitting TRBD1. From germline, CDR1 is LGHDT and CDR2 YNNKEL (reference sequence). This CDR3 has 16 amino acids. After removal of 2 bases from V and 4 bases from J, the junction contained 6 bases not matched to a gene. Here the CDR3 DNA reads TGTGCCAGCAGCCAACGTAGGACAGGGGGCATCTATGGCTACACCTTC. Translation gives CASSQRRTGGIYGYTF.